Each of the 16 T cell receptor beta chains below was sequenced from the same sample in a study of somatic mutations in cytotoxic T cells in rheumatoid arthritis (dated by TCRdb to 2017 to 2019). The method was the immunoSEQ multiplex PCR assay. The table comes from immuneACCESS by way of TCRdb, which keeps in-frame sequences with V and J called. Part of the clones is missing from these tables; in studies checked, under half for an unresolved V gene and the rest for unknown reasons. This sample holds around 10,000 clones; roughly 70% were observed only once. More than 30% of the sample rests with the top ten. Specimen: CD8+ T cells sorted from blood. The receptor source for this set is a man in his fifties or sixties in good health.

This chain joins TRBV7-8 and TRBJ2-1; 11 bases are a match to TRBD2. With 5 bases clipped from V and 0 bases from J, the junction kept 9 bases outside the gene matches. This CDR3 comprises 18 residues. The germline CDR1 and CDR2 sequences are SGHVS and FQNEAQ. CDR3 in DNA: TGTGCCAGCAGCCGAGGACTAGCGGGCCTGAGCTCCTACAATGAGCAGTTCTTC. Its translation: CASSRGLAGLSSYNEQFF.

This clone appeared a single time. J is TRBJ2-1 and V is TRBV28; perhaps TRBD2 as D (5 bases). The CDR3 consists of 15 residues. Looked up from germline, CDR1 is MDHEN and CDR2 is SYDVKM. Trimming removed 5 bases from V and 1 base from J, with 12 bases in between. The CDR3 is CASSPPGESYNEQFF. CDR3 sequence (DNA): TGTGCCAGCAGTCCCCCCGGGGAATCCTACAATGAGCAGTTCTTC.

The chain is built from TRBV4-3 and TRBJ2-7; D is unresolved. Germline V CDR1 and CDR2: LGHNA, YSLEER. Between the trimmed V and J ends, which lost 0 bases and 0 bases, there was a span of 9 bases. The CDR3 runs 15 residues. CDR3 loop: CASSQDQHSSYEQYF. The CDR3 DNA reads as TGCGCCAGCAGCCAAGATCAACACAGCTCCTACGAGCAGTACTTC.

This clone has just a few counts. The V and J genes are TRBV11-1 and TRBJ1-4; D is ambiguous. CDR1 is SGHAT, CDR2 FQDESV, per germline (reference sequence). The CDR3 loop spans 16 amino acids. Trimming removed 3 bases from V and 0 bases from J, with 11 bases in between. This CDR3 is CASSLVGVATNEKLFF. The CDR3 region has the DNA TGTGCCAGCAGCTTGGTCGGGGTTGCAACTAATGAAAAACTGTTTTTT.

The chain employs TRBV7-9 and TRBJ2-2; tentatively, D is TRBD2 (5 bases). The V gene lost 3 bases and the J gene lost 5 bases, with 13 bases spanning the gap. There are 15 residues in the CDR3. The germline gives CDR1 SEHNR, CDR2 FQNEAQ (reference sequence). The CDR3 reads CASSFDGLGTGELFF. CDR3 bases: TGTGCCAGCAGCTTTGACGGACTTGGGACCGGGGAGCTGTTTTTT.

The rearrangement links TRBV29-1 to TRBJ2-7; D is undetermined. V lost 4 bases to trimming and J lost 3 bases, with 13 bases between them. CDR1 SQVTM and CDR2 ANQGSEA come from the germline V gene. The CDR3 has 13 amino acids. The CDR3 DNA reads TGCAGCGTTGGCGTGCATAATCGCTACGAGCAGTACTTC. This sequence encodes CSVGVHNRYEQYF.

The chain combines TRBV4-3 with TRBJ2-4; no reliable D call. The CDR3 covers 15 residues. V was pared by 0 bases and J by 0 bases, with 6 bases between. Germline CDR1 is LGHNA and CDR2 is YSLEER. The CDR3, as DNA: TGCGCCAGCAGCCAAGATTTACTAGCCAAAAACATTCAGTACTTC. This gives the protein CASSQDLLAKNIQYF.

The rearrangement links TRBV11-2 to TRBJ2-3, with a weak D call TRBD2 (6 bases). V lost 1 base to trimming and J lost 1 base, with 9 bases between them. The CDR3 has 15 amino acids. The germline gives CDR1 SGHAT, CDR2 FQNNGV. The CDR3 region has the DNA TGTGCCAGCAGCTTAGGGACGGGAGGCACAGATACGCAGTATTTT. The encoded protein is CASSLGTGGTDTQYF.

This clone was counted only a few times. The chain couples TRBV27 to TRBJ2-5, with TRBD1 identical over 9 bases. CDR1 and CDR2 (germline): MNHEY, SMNVEV (reference sequence). V trimming: 5 bases; J trimming: 2 bases; junction bases outside the gene matches: 9. The CDR3 runs 16 residues. The CDR3 sequence is CASSATQGARQETQYF. The CDR3 nucleotides read TGTGCCAGCAGTGCTACACAGGGGGCTCGGCAAGAGACCCAGTACTTC.

There are a few counts of this clone. The rearrangement uses TRBV9 and TRBJ2-7; TRBD2 aligns across 7 bases. J was trimmed by 4 bases and V by 2 bases; bases with no gene match: 12. CDR3 size: 16 residues. CDR1 SGDLS and CDR2 YYNGEE come from the germline V gene. The CDR3: CASSVRGGVTGYEQYF. The CDR3 DNA sequence: TGTGCCAGCAGCGTGCGGGGAGGGGTTACCGGGTACGAGCAGTACTTC.

V and J are TRBV6-1 and TRBJ1-2; D call uncertain. This CDR3 region has 16 residues. Germline V gene data show CDR1 as MNHNS and CDR2 as SASEGT. V was shortened by 1 base and J by 7 bases, with 19 bases between the two germline ends. This chain's CDR3 is CASSEDEALGSSGYTF. DNA for the CDR3: TGTGCCAGCAGTGAAGATGAGGCCCTAGGATCGAGTGGCTACACCTTC.

The chain combines TRBV6-5 with TRBJ1-6; D possibly corresponds to TRBD1 (5 bases). The ends were cut back, 6 bases at V and 10 bases at J, with 19 bases in the middle. CDR3 length equals 15 residues. Germline-derived CDR1 and CDR2 are MNHEY and SVGAGI. CDR3 loop: CASSPVGGSYSPLHF. DNA for the CDR3: TGTGCCAGCAGCCCGGTGGGGGGTTCATACTCACCCCTCCACTTT.

This clone was counted between two and nine times. The CDR3 coding sequence is TGTGCCAGCAGCTTGTGGGTCCCCGGAGCCTACGAGCAGTACTTC. It translates to CASSLWVPGAYEQYF. V and J are TRBV5-6 and TRBJ2-7; D not certain. The CDR3 length is 15 residues. CDR1 is SGHDT, CDR2 YYEEEE, per germline. V lost 1 base and J 2 bases, leaving 13 bases between the germline ends.

The chain couples TRBV4-1 to TRBJ1-2; D is possibly TRBD1 (6 bases). Looked up from germline, CDR1 is MGHRA and CDR2 is YSYEKL. V lost 0 bases and J 0 bases, leaving 11 bases between the germline ends. CDR3 size: 16 residues. The CDR3 sequence is CASSQDWTDPNYGYTF. CDR3 coding DNA: TGCGCCAGCAGCCAAGATTGGACAGATCCTAACTATGGCTACACCTTC.

This chain joins TRBV6-4 and TRBJ2-3; D unresolved. V was trimmed by 0 bases and J by 2 bases, leaving 12 bases between them. Germline assignment: CDR1 MRHNA and CDR2 SNTAGT. CDR3 length: 16 residues. CDR3 sequence (DNA): TGTGCCAGCAGTGACTCGTCAGGCGGAGACACAGATACGCAGTATTTT. It is translated as CASSDSSGGDTDTQYF.

This clone came up a few times. V gene TRBV6-5 combines with J gene TRBJ2-1, with 8 bases identical to TRBD1. Germline values: CDR1 MNHEY, CDR2 SVGAGI. This CDR3 is built from 15 residues. V shed 5 bases and J 4 bases; nucleotides not matched to a gene: 7. CDR3 DNA: TGTGCCAGCAGTGTACAGGGGGACGGGTACAATGAGCAGTTCTTC. Translating gives CASSVQGDGYNEQFF.